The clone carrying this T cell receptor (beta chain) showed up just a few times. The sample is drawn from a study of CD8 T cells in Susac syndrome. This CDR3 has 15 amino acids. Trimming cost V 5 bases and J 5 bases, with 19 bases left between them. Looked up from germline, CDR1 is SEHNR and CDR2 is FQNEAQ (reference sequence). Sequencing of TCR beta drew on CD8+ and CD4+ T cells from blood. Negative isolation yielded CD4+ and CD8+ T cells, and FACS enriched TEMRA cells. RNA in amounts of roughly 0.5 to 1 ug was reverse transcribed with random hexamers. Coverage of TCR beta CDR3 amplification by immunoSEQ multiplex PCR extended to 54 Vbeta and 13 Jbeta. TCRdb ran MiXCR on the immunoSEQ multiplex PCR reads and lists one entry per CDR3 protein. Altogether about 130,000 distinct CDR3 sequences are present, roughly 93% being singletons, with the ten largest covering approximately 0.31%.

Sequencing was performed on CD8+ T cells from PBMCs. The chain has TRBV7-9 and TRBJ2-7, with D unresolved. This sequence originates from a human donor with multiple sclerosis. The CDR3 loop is CASSHSSSNPHEQYF. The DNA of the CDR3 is TGTGCCAGCAGCCACTCATCTTCTAACCCCCACGAGCAGTACTTC.